This T cell receptor (beta chain) stems from a study of blood T cell repertoires in COVID-19 (dated by TCRdb to 2018 to 2021). Concerning the study at large: Samples covering the acute and convalescent phases of COVID-19 were provided by collaborators in the United States, Italy and Spain. The dataset comprised deeply sampled blood TCRbeta repertoires from subjects exposed to, actively infected with, or recovered from COVID-19. A de-identified subject ID, COVID-19 status, age in years and sex were almost always included in the sample metadata. The prospective study material was composed of cDNA or gDNA derived from T cells, B-cell-depleted T cells, or PBMCs. Where HLA class I and class II types were available, the types were taken from metadata supplied by the sample provider, not from assay-based typing. The repertoires were released in a freely available public database meant as a resource for research on the immune response to SARS-CoV-2. Samples came from the ongoing ImmuneRACE study (first 160 participants) plus 1,254 subjects from 6 global collaborators.

For this clone: Its antigen is unknown. No base qualities exist here, and no much larger clone lies one base off it. Within the sample, other DNA sequences also encode this same CDR3.

At one collaborating source in Seattle, patients were enrolled during active infection and were followed longitudinally through the course of disease. Each collaborating institution followed its own protocols to collect whole blood in K2EDTA tubes. Collaborator samples were shipped for TCRbeta analysis as frozen whole blood, isolated PBMCs, or DNA extracted from either sample type. Trimming at the junction amounts to 3 bases on V and 1 base on J, and the germline ends lie 9 bases apart. CDR1 and CDR2 (KGHDR, SFDVKD) derive from the germline V gene. The CDR3 holds 15 amino acids from the cysteine to the phenylalanine. Only the CDR3 region is kept as DNA, spanning 45 bases read in frame from base 1. TCRbeta CDR3 regions were amplified from genomic DNA by means of the immunoSEQ Assay, a bias-controlled multiplex PCR. In the original analysis: The number of nucleated cells in each sample was estimated by amplification of reference gene primers within the assay. Sequence reads were collapsed and filtered to measure the absolute abundance of every unique TCRbeta CDR3 rearrangement. Productive Simpson clonality was computed per sample as the square root of Simpson's diversity index over productive rearrangements. This is the immuneACCESS table as TCRdb keeps it, with only in-frame sequences that have V and J called. A part of the clones is gone; compared with another copy, unresolved V genes explain less than half, and the rest is unexplained. V and J calls and clone size are as listed in that table; D and trimming were resolved from the DNA. The sample table holds fewer than 300,000 clones, of which approximately 90% were seen once. The ten largest clones take up roughly 6.1% of the sample.

What the authors observed across the whole study: The quantity of clinical and demographic metadata differed by source and by participant and was supplied without curation.

The sequence came from a woman between 50 and 59 years old with COVID-19, enrolled during active disease. Source material: peripheral blood. The V gene is TRBV24-1 and the J gene is TRBJ2-4, with TRBD1 as a weak D call on 6 bases. The sequence in DNA is TGTGCCACCAGTGATCCTCAGGGGGCCAAAAACATTCAGTACTTC. Its translation reads: CATSDPQGAKNIQYF.